Each of the 25 T cell receptor beta chains below was sequenced from the same sample in a study of early T cells in non-severe SARS-CoV-2 infection. TCRdb redid the calling of the 5' RACE reads with MiXCR, one entry per CDR3 protein. This sample carries about 22,000 distinct CDR3 sequences, 4.7% of them seen once, and the ten largest clones take roughly 15%. Sequenced input: whole blood. The receptors were gathered from an adult who was a healthcare worker with PCR-confirmed SARS-CoV-2 infection or an uninfected control (not recorded which).

This clonotype was observed a handful of times. V usage is TRBV7-6 and J usage is TRBJ1-3, with a weak D call TRBD1 (5 bases). This CDR3 has 16 amino acids. CDR1 is SGHVS and CDR2 is FNYEAQ in the germline V gene. V lost 1 base and J lost 0, with 10 bases in between. The CDR3 coding sequence is TGTGCCAGCAGCTTAGTTAGCAGGGACTCTGGAAACACCATATATTTT. This encodes CASSLVSRDSGNTIYF.

This clonotype was seen repeatedly, ten times or more. This chain connects TRBV27 to TRBJ1-5, with 7 bases that match TRBD1. The CDR3 consists of 14 residues. The junction had 2 bases not matched to a gene; V was cut back by 1 base and J by 5 bases. CDR1 is MNHEY and CDR2 is SMNVEV in the germline V gene (reference sequence). CDR3 sequence reads: CASSLWQGDQPQHF. The DNA of the CDR3 is TGTGCCAGCAGTTTATGGCAGGGGGATCAGCCCCAGCATTTT.

The chain carries TRBV18 and TRBJ2-3; possible D gene TRBD2, 6 bases. Between the trimmed V and J ends, which lost 3 bases and 3 bases, there was a span of 13 bases. The CDR3 has 15 residues. Germline CDR1 and CDR2: KGHSH and LQKENI. The CDR3, as DNA: TGTGCCAGCTCACCCCAGGCGGGGAGAACAGATACGCAGTATTTT. Amino acid sequence: CASSPQAGRTDTQYF.

This clonotype was seen ten or more times. The chain recombines TRBV6-6 with TRBJ1-5; D unresolved. CDR1 and CDR2 from the germline V gene are MNHNY and SVGAGI (reference sequence). CDR3 length: 13 amino acids. V lost 7 bases to trimming and J lost 0 bases, with 7 bases between them. CDR3 in amino acids: CASTTGSNQPQHF. The CDR3 nucleotides are TGTGCCAGCACGACGGGTAGCAATCAGCCCCAGCATTTT.

The gene calls are TRBV7-9 and TRBJ1-6; no clear D gene. Germline values: CDR1 SEHNR, CDR2 FQNEAQ (reference sequence). Trimming stripped 1 base from V and 6 bases from J, with 7 bases between. This CDR3 has 14 residues. This CDR3 reads CASSLGRFNSPLHF. The CDR3 DNA reads as TGTGCCAGCAGCTTAGGCCGATTTAATTCACCCCTCCACTTT.

The table lists this clonotype with many counts. V and J are TRBV5-8 and TRBJ1-5; D possibly corresponds to TRBD1 (5 bases). V was clipped by 1 base and J by 6 bases, with 11 bases between them. The germline V gene has CDR1 SGHTS and CDR2 YDEGEE. This CDR3 has 14 residues. The chain's CDR3 is CASSLWGSGQPQHF. The CDR3 DNA follows: TGTGCCAGCAGCTTGTGGGGGAGCGGTCAGCCCCAGCATTTT.

This clonotype appeared many times. The V gene is TRBV6-2 or TRBV6-3, the J gene TRBJ2-3; D remains unclear. V was shortened by 1 base and J by 2 bases, with 10 bases between the two germline ends. The CDR3 has 15 residues. Germline values: CDR1 MNHEY, CDR2 SVGEGT. CDR3 residues: CASSYLRGTTDTQYF. CDR3 DNA sequence: TGTGCCAGCAGTTACTTGCGAGGAACCACAGATACGCAGTATTTT.

This clonotype was observed at least ten times. The J gene is TRBJ2-7, the V gene TRBV2; D not certain. Trimming took 7 bases from V and 9 from J, leaving 10 bases between them. CDR3 length: 10 residues. Germline CDR1 SNHLY, CDR2 FYNNEI. The CDR3 is CASTTPGQYF. CDR3 sequence (DNA): TGTGCCAGCACCACACCCGGGCAGTACTTC.

This clonotype was seen at least ten times. The chain is built from TRBV7-6 and TRBJ1-4; D is perhaps TRBD1 (5 bases). V was cut by 5 bases and J by 1 base, with 14 bases left in between. The CDR3 covers 16 residues. Germline V lookup: CDR1 SGHVS, CDR2 FNYEAQ. This CDR3 is CASSPHGGKTNEKLFF. CDR3 in DNA: TGTGCCAGCAGCCCCCATGGGGGGAAAACTAATGAAAAACTGTTTTTT.

V gene TRBV10-3 combines with J gene TRBJ2-3; 10 bases fit TRBD2. J gave up 5 bases and V 2 bases, and 10 bases lay outside the gene matches. This CDR3 region has 17 residues. Looked up from germline, CDR1 is ENHRY and CDR2 is SYGVKD. CDR3 amino acids: CAISEGFMVAGGDTQYF. In DNA, the CDR3 is TGTGCCATCAGTGAGGGTTTTATGGTAGCGGGGGGAGATACGCAGTATTTT.

This clonotype qualifies as medium-sized (0.01 to 0.1%). The rearrangement links TRBV29-1 to TRBJ2-1, with D tentatively TRBD2 (6 bases). The ends were cut back, 5 bases at V and 7 bases at J, with 12 bases in the middle. The CDR3 sequence is 12 residues long. The germline V gene encodes CDR1 SQVTM and CDR2 ANQGSEA. The CDR3 is CSVLTSFNEQFF. The CDR3 nucleotides read TGCAGCGTTCTGACTAGTTTTAATGAGCAGTTCTTC.

At least ten counts were recorded for this clonotype. The rearrangement uses TRBV10-3 and TRBJ1-2; D remains unclear. V was clipped by 0 bases and J by 2 bases, with 4 bases between them. The germline V gene has CDR1 ENHRY and CDR2 SYGVKD. The CDR3 spans 13 residues. The DNA for the CDR3 is TGTGCCATCAGTGAGTCTGGAAACTATGGCTACACCTTC. Translated: CAISESGNYGYTF.

Ten or more counts support this clonotype. The V call is TRBV12-3 or TRBV12-4, the J call TRBJ1-5, with 8 bases fitting TRBD1. V was clipped by 1 base and J by 3 bases; unmatched bases: 2. The CDR3 consists of 15 residues. The CDR3 region has the DNA TGTGCCAGCAGTTTAGGGACAGGGCTCAATCAGCCCCAGCATTTT. This translates into CASSLGTGLNQPQHF.

There are many counts of this clonotype. This chain links TRBV11-2 with TRBJ2-3; 7 positions match TRBD2. Germline-derived CDR1 and CDR2 are SGHAT and FQNNGV. Trimming at V came to 2 bases and at J to 0 bases, leaving 5 bases not matched to a gene. This CDR3 region has 16 residues. CDR3 sequence reads: CASSLPGRASTDTQYF. CDR3 nucleotides: TGTGCCAGCAGCTTACCAGGGAGGGCTAGCACAGATACGCAGTATTTT.

The CDR3 nucleotides read TGTGCCAGCATCCTCCGACAGGGGTCGAACACCGGGGAGCTGTTTTTT. This encodes CASILRQGSNTGELFF. This rearrangement joins TRBV6-5 to TRBJ2-2; 8 positions match TRBD1. Germline CDR1 reads MNHEY; CDR2 reads SVGAGI. Trimming cost V 7 bases and J 0 bases; bases outside gene matches: 7. CDR3 length: 16 residues.

This clonotype has at least ten counts. V gene TRBV20-1 combines with J gene TRBJ1-5, with a possible D match to TRBD1 (5 bases). Germline CDR1 and CDR2: DFQATT and SNEGSKA (reference sequence). This CDR3 contains 12 residues. V lost 4 bases and J lost 5, with 9 bases in between. CDR3 DNA: TGCAGTGCTACTGACAGCCATCAGCCCCAGCATTTT. Translating it yields CSATDSHQPQHF.

At least ten counts were recorded for this clonotype. The chain combines TRBV19 with TRBJ2-5, with 9 nucleotides matching TRBD1. The CDR3 contains 15 residues. The germline V gene encodes CDR1 LNHDA and CDR2 SQIVND (reference sequence). The junction had 12 bases not matched to a gene; V was cut back by 10 bases and J by 3 bases. The CDR3 sequence is CATQDRGRVEETQYF. The CDR3 nucleotides read TGTGCCACTCAGGACAGGGGAAGGGTGGAAGAGACCCAGTACTTC.

At least ten counts were recorded for this clonotype. The chain recombines TRBV7-2 with TRBJ2-3, with 10 positions matching TRBD2. J lost 9 bases, V lost 8 bases, and 11 bases had no gene match. Germline V CDR1 and CDR2: SGHTA, FQGNSA. This CDR3 is 14 amino acids long. This CDR3 is CASAERSSGGTQYF. The CDR3 DNA reads TGTGCCAGCGCGGAAAGGAGTAGCGGGGGGACGCAGTATTTT. Complete variable domain (other parts from reference TRBV7-2 and TRBJ2-3): GAGVSQSPSNKVTEKGKDVELRCDPISGHTALYWYRQSLGQGLEFLIYFQGNSAPDKSGLPSDRFSAERTGGSVSTLTIQRTQQEDSAVYLCASAERSSGGTQYFGPGTRLTVL.

In this sample, this clonotype turned up a few times. The J gene is TRBJ1-1, the V gene TRBV2, with D maybe TRBD1 (5 bases). The CDR3 loop spans 13 amino acids. V was shortened by 8 bases and J by 0 bases, with 10 bases between the two germline ends. CDR1 is SNHLY, CDR2 FYNNEI, per germline. The CDR3 DNA reads TGTGCCAGCGGCAGGGACTTGAACACTGAAGCTTTCTTT. Its protein product is CASGRDLNTEAFF.

The chain links TRBV7-9 to TRBJ2-5, with D possibly matching TRBD2 (6 bases). The V gene lost 4 bases and the J gene lost 5 bases, with 11 bases spanning the gap. The CDR3 runs 13 residues. Germline lookup yields CDR1 SEHNR and CDR2 FQNEAQ (reference sequence). The CDR3 reads CASSYSREETQYF. The CDR3 DNA sequence: TGTGCCAGCAGCTACTCACGGGAGGAGACCCAGTACTTC.

The chain employs TRBV29-1 and TRBJ2-7; TRBD2 matches 9 bases. J gave up 4 bases and V 8 bases, and 15 bases lay outside the gene matches. The CDR3 consists of 15 residues. Germline V gene lookup returns CDR1 SQVTM and CDR2 ANQGSEA. The CDR3 region has the DNA TGCAGCTACCAAGGAGGCGGGGGGGCCGATTACGAGCAGTACTTC. Translating gives CSYQGGGGADYEQYF.

A word on this clonotype: Relative to the germline gene, one junction end is altered; a read error may explain this. The rearrangement links TRBV7-3 to TRBJ2-2; tentatively, D is TRBD2 (5 bases). CDR3 length: 13 residues. Germline values: CDR1 SGHTA, CDR2 FQGTGA. The CDR3 bases are TGTGCCAGCAGCTTAATTGGCACCGGGGTGCTGTTTTTT. Translation gives CASSLIGTGVLFF.

By share, this clonotype ranks as medium-sized (0.01 to 0.1%). The chain couples TRBV7-3 to TRBJ2-7; the D is unclear. Germline V gene lookup returns CDR1 SGHTA and CDR2 FQGTGA. V lost 2 bases and J 6 bases, leaving 8 bases between the germline ends. The CDR3 is 12 residues long. CDR3: CASSLAGLEQYF. The CDR3, as DNA: TGTGCCAGCAGCTTAGCCGGCCTCGAGCAGTACTTC.

V is TRBV7-9 and J is TRBJ2-7, with a tentative D call TRBD2 (5 bases). The CDR3 extends over 14 amino acids. V was trimmed by 0 bases and J by 2 bases, leaving 8 bases between them. CDR1 is SEHNR, CDR2 FQNEAQ, per germline (reference sequence). The CDR3 coding sequence is TGTGCCAGCAGCTTAGCCCCCGGGGCCTACGAGCAGTACTTC. The encoded protein is CASSLAPGAYEQYF. Based on the CDR3 plus reference TRBV7-9 and TRBJ2-7, the full variable domain is DTGVSQNPRHKITKRGQNVTFRCDPISEHNRLYWYRQTLGQGPEFLTYFQNEAQLEKSRLLSDRFSAERPKGSFSTLEIQRTEQGDSAMYLCASSLAPGAYEQYFGPGTRLTVT.

This chain links TRBV7-8 with TRBJ2-1; 8 bases match TRBD2. The germline V gene encodes CDR1 SGHVS and CDR2 FQNEAQ. The CDR3 extends over 15 amino acids. With V trimmed by 4 bases and J by 5 bases, 7 bases remained unmatched. CDR3 protein: CASSYSGGGHNEQFF. The CDR3 DNA sequence: TGTGCCAGCAGCTATTCGGGCGGGGGGCACAATGAGCAGTTCTTC.